This passage covers 6 T cell receptor beta chains from one sample sequenced in a study of response to subunit inactivated influenza vaccine. Each CDR3 protein is one row after TCRdb ran MiXCR on the RT-PCR reads. Of over 400,000 distinct CDR3 sequences in the sample, about a tenth are singletons; the top ten hold 12%. Sample: PBMCs from blood, taken around seven weeks after vaccination. The source is a middle-aged man who received an inactivated influenza vaccine.

This clonotype has only a few counts. V is TRBV4-1 and J is TRBJ2-4; 7 nucleotides match TRBD1. The CDR3 runs to 16 residues. Germline V CDR1 and CDR2: MGHRA, YSYEKL. V trimming: 7 bases; J trimming: 0 bases; junction bases outside the gene matches: 9. The CDR3, as DNA: TGCGCCAGCACTCCAGACAGGGTACTAGCCAAAAACATTCAGTACTTC. The encoded protein is CASTPDRVLAKNIQYF.

This clonotype turned up a few times. CDR3 nucleotides: TGTGCCAGCAGCCTGGGACAGGGTATTGGTGAGCAGTTCTTC. This codes for CASSLGQGIGEQFF. The V and J genes are TRBV7-9 and TRBJ2-1, with 9 bases aligning to TRBD1. The CDR3 length is 14 residues. Germline V gene data show CDR1 as SEHNR and CDR2 as FQNEAQ (reference sequence). V lost 5 bases to trimming and J lost 9 bases; unmatched junction nucleotides: 8.

The rearrangement uses TRBV4-3 and TRBJ2-3; tentative D call: TRBD1 (5 bases). Trimming removed 0 bases at V and 14 bases at J, with 12 bases between. This CDR3 comprises 12 residues. Germline-derived CDR1 and CDR2 are LGHNA and YSLEER. The CDR3 sequence: CASSQDLGPAYF. The CDR3 DNA is TGCGCCAGCAGCCAAGATTTGGGGCCCGCGTATTTT.

This clonotype came up many times. V and J are TRBV10-3 and TRBJ1-5; no reliable D call. CDR3 size: 15 residues. CDR1 ENHRY and CDR2 SYGVKD come from the germline V gene. V was pared by 0 bases and J by 3 bases, with 9 bases between. CDR3 coding DNA: TGTGCCATCAGTGAGTCAATCGGGTCCAATCAGCCCCAGCATTTT. Protein product: CAISESIGSNQPQHF.

The sample holds a few counts of this clonotype. This chain joins TRBV18 and TRBJ2-7; 7 bases fit TRBD1. J was trimmed by 3 bases and V by 6 bases; bases with no gene match: 5. The CDR3 covers 13 residues. Germline lookup yields CDR1 KGHSH and CDR2 LQKENI. Here the CDR3 reads CASSWTGYYEQYF. CDR3 bases: TGTGCCAGCTCCTGGACAGGATACTACGAGCAGTACTTC.

In regard to this clonotype: An end of the junction does not agree with germline; a read error may underlie this. This chain uses TRBV18 with TRBJ2-2, with 7 bases lining up with TRBD1. CDR3 size: 17 residues. CDR1 and CDR2 (germline): KGHSH, LQKENI. The CDR3 sequence: CASSRGQTLSNAGELFF. The CDR3 bases are TGTGCCAGCTCACGGGGACAGACCCTTTCGAACGCCGGGGAGCTGTTTTTT.